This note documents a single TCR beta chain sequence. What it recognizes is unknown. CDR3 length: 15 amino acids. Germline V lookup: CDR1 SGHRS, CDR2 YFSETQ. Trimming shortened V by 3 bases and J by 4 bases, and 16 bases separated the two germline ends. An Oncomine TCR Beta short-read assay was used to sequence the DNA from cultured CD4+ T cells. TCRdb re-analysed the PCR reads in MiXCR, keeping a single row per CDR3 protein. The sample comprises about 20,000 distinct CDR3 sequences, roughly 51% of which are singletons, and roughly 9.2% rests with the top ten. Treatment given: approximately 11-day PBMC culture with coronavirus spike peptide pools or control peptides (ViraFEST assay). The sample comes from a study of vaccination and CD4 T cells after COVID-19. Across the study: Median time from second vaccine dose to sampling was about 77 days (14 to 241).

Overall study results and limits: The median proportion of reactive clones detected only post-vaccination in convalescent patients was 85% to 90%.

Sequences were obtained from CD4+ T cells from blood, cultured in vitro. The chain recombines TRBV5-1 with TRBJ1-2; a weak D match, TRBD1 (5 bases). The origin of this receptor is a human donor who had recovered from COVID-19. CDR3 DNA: TGCGCCAGCAGCTCGGGGGACGGTCTCGGCTATGGCTACACCTTC. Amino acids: CASSSGDGLGYGYTF.